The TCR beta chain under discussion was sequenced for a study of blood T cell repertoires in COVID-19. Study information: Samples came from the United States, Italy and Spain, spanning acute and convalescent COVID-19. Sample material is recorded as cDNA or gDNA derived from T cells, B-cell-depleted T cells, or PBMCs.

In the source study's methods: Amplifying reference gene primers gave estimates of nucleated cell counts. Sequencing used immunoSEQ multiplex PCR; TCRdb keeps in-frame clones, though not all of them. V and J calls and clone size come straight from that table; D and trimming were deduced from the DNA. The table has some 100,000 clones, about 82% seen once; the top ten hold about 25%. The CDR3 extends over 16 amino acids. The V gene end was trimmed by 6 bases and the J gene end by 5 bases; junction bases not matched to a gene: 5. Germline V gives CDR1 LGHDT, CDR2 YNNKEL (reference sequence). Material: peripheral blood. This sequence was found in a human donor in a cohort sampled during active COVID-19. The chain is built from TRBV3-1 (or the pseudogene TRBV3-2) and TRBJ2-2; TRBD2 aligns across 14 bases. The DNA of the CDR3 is TGTGCCAGCAGTCCCGGGACTAGCGGGAGAACCGGGGAGCTGTTTTTT. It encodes CASSPGTSGRTGELFF.